The 14 T cell receptor beta chains listed next were all sequenced from one sample in a study of CD8 T cells in ankylosing spondylitis. MiXCR, applied by TCRdb to the 5' RACE reads, yields one record per CDR3 protein. The sample holds around 210,000 distinct CDR3 sequences; roughly 8.2% are singletons and the top ten take 4.8%. Sequenced sample: blood, either unsorted or a sorted T cell fraction (not recorded which). The receptors derive from a female donor with ankylosing spondylitis or in good health (not recorded which).

This clonotype was detected many times. The chain links TRBV7-2 to TRBJ1-4; no firm D call. The germline V and J ends were trimmed by 1 base and 5 bases, with 17 bases remaining between them. In germline, CDR1 is SGHTA, CDR2 FQGNSA. The CDR3 contains 17 residues. The CDR3 region has the DNA TGTGCCAGCAGCTTAGTGGGCAGGCCCCTACTCAATGAAAAACTGTTTTTT. The encoded protein is CASSLVGRPLLNEKLFF.

This clonotype was observed at least ten times. The rearrangement uses TRBV7-9 and TRBJ2-2, with D unclear. Germline loops: CDR1 SEHNR, CDR2 FQNEAQ (reference sequence). V lost 5 bases, J lost 4 bases, and 8 bases lay in between. This CDR3 is built from 13 residues. The CDR3 is CASSPRVTGELFF. CDR3 nucleotides: TGTGCCAGCAGCCCCCGTGTCACCGGGGAGCTGTTTTTT.

At least ten counts were recorded for this clonotype. The V gene is TRBV7-8, the J gene TRBJ1-5, with a possible D match to TRBD1 (6 bases). The V end lost 7 bases, the J end lost 2 bases, and 18 bases lay between the germline ends. The CDR3 runs to 16 residues. Germline CDR1 and CDR2: SGHVS and FQNEAQ. The CDR3 sequence: CASTRGPKDGNQPQHF. The CDR3 DNA reads TGTGCCAGCACCCGGGGGCCAAAGGATGGCAATCAGCCCCAGCATTTT.

The genes are TRBV7-8 and TRBJ2-2, with TRBD1 matching over 9 bases. Trimming at V came to 3 bases and at J to 4 bases, leaving 6 bases not matched to a gene. Germline CDR1 and CDR2: SGHVS and FQNEAQ. The CDR3 has 16 residues. This chain's CDR3 is CASSFLQGAGTGELFF. CDR3 nucleotides: TGTGCCAGCAGCTTCCTACAGGGGGCGGGCACCGGGGAGCTGTTTTTT.

In this sample, this clonotype turned up many times. The genes are TRBV14 and TRBJ1-3; no reliable D call. The length of the CDR3 is 15 residues. The germline V gene encodes CDR1 SGHDN and CDR2 FVKESK. Trimming took off 2 bases at V and 0 bases at J, with 8 bases between the two ends. CDR3 residues: CASSQQSSSGNTIYF. CDR3 in DNA: TGTGCCAGCAGCCAACAGTCGAGCTCTGGAAACACCATATATTTT.

The chain links TRBV19 to TRBJ2-1, with TRBD1 as a possible D gene (6 bases). The germline V gene encodes CDR1 LNHDA and CDR2 SQIVND (reference sequence). Trimming left V 7 bases short and J 5 bases short, with 18 bases between. The CDR3 sequence is 15 residues long. This CDR3 reads CASMAKRDTNNEQFF. CDR3 nucleotides: TGTGCCAGTATGGCCAAACGGGACACAAACAATGAGCAGTTCTTC.

This clonotype has at least ten counts. The genes are TRBV6-2 or TRBV6-3 and TRBJ2-5, with 10 bases that match TRBD2. This CDR3 region has 17 residues. Germline CDR1 is MNHEY and CDR2 is SVGEGT. The V and J ends lost 0 bases and 5 bases, in that order; junction bases with no gene match: 9. The CDR3 sequence: CASSYSSRAGGDETQYF. The DNA of the CDR3 is TGTGCCAGCAGTTACTCATCAAGAGCGGGAGGGGACGAGACCCAGTACTTC.

This clonotype was seen ten or more times. The V call is TRBV7-2, the J call TRBJ2-5; D possibly corresponds to TRBD1 (5 bases). The CDR3 is made up of 15 amino acids. Germline CDR1 SGHTA, CDR2 FQGNSA. Trimming left V 7 bases short and J 4 bases short, with 19 bases between. The CDR3: CASTQTRALVETQYF. The CDR3 DNA reads TGTGCCAGCACCCAAACCAGGGCGTTGGTAGAGACCCAGTACTTC.

This clonotype was seen a few times. V is TRBV20-1 and J is TRBJ2-1; D perhaps matches TRBD2 (5 bases). The CDR3 covers 12 residues. The V end lost 3 bases, the J end lost 9 bases, and 12 bases lay between the germline ends. Germline CDR1 is DFQATT and CDR2 is SNEGSKA (reference sequence). CDR3 loop: CSARALAFEQFF. The CDR3 region has the DNA TGCAGTGCTAGGGCTCTAGCATTTGAGCAGTTCTTC.

The table lists this clonotype with many counts. The V call is TRBV20-1, the J call TRBJ1-5; D not resolved. V dropped 7 bases and J dropped 1 base, with 17 bases sitting between them. The CDR3 totals 15 residues. Per the germline V gene, CDR1 is DFQATT and CDR2 is SNEGSKA (reference sequence). This chain's CDR3 is CSVPPSGGSNQPQHF. The CDR3 DNA follows: TGCAGTGTCCCCCCCTCTGGTGGAAGCAATCAGCCCCAGCATTTT.

The chain carries TRBV7-9 and TRBJ2-3; TRBD2 aligns across 11 bases. CDR1 and CDR2 (germline): SEHNR, FQNEAQ (reference sequence). The CDR3 has 16 amino acids. J lost 6 bases, V lost 2 bases, and 7 bases had no gene match. The CDR3 region has the DNA TGTGCCAGCAGCTTACGACTAGCGGGACGAGGGGATACGCAGTATTTT. Encoded protein: CASSLRLAGRGDTQYF.

This clonotype was recorded many times. DNA for the CDR3: TGTGCCAGCAGCCCCGGGTCAGACAGGTCCTACGAGCAGTACTTC. Translation gives CASSPGSDRSYEQYF. The chain couples TRBV4-2 to TRBJ2-7; D might be TRBD1 (6 bases). This CDR3 has 15 residues. V was shortened by 4 bases and J by 1 base, with 14 bases between the two germline ends. Germline V CDR1 and CDR2: LGHNA, YNFKEQ.

This clonotype was detected ten times or more. This rearrangement joins TRBV5-1 to TRBJ1-2, with 8 positions matching TRBD1. The germline CDR1 and CDR2 sequences are SGHRS and YFSETQ. This CDR3 contains 14 residues. Losses at the gene ends were 3 bases for V and 4 bases for J; bases not matched to a gene: 5. DNA of the CDR3: TGCGCCAGCAGCTCCCTCGACAGGGGCTATGGCTACACCTTC. Its protein is CASSSLDRGYGYTF.

This clonotype was seen at least ten times. V usage is TRBV6-5 and J usage is TRBJ2-3; D perhaps matches TRBD1 (5 bases). From germline, CDR1 is MNHEY and CDR2 SVGAGI. The CDR3 runs 14 residues. The ends were cut back, 0 bases at V and 14 bases at J, with 18 bases in the middle. The CDR3 sequence: CASSYSVLEGARYF. The CDR3 nucleotides read TGTGCCAGCAGTTACTCGGTATTGGAAGGGGCGCGGTATTTT.